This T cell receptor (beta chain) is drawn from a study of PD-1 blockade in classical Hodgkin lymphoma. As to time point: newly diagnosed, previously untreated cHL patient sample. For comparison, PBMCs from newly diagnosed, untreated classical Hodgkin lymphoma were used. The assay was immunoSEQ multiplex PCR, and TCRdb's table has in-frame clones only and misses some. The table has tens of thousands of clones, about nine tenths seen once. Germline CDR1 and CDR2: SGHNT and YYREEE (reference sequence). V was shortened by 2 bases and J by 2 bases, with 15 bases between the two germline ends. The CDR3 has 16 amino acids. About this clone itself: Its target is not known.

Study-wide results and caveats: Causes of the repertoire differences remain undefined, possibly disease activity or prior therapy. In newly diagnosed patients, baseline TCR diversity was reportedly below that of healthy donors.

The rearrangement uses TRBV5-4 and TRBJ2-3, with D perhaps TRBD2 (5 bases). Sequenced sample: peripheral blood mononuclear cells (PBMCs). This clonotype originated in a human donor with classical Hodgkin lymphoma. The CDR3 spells CASSFGLHDFTDTQYF. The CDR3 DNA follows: TGTGCCAGCAGCTTTGGACTGCACGATTTCACAGATACGCAGTATTTT.